This is a list of T cell receptor beta chains from one sample in a study of T cell clonotyping in hematopoietic cell transplantation. TCRdb's table, derived via immunoSEQ multiplex PCR, lists solely in-frame clones and lacks some. In the table there are more than 20,000 clones, around 90% of which are singletons. Source: peripheral blood mononuclear cells, taken before stem cell transplant. These receptors were collected from a man aged 18-30 years with biphenotypic leukemia. Some clones in this sample may be carry-over from other donors' samples. The CDR3 runs from the conserved cysteine through the conserved F or W. The D gene is left open where the match is weak. Size is omitted from some rows. Given values are once, few, many or a class for expanded clones.

abundance | d_gene | j_gene | v_gene | len | CDR3nt | CDR3aa
NA | NA | TRBJ2-2 | TRBV30 | 20 | TGTGCCTGGATGGCGCCTTTTTGGAGGGAAGACTTCGCGAACACCGGGGAGCTGTTTTTT | CAWMAPFWREDFANTGELFF
NA | TRBD2 | TRBJ2-5 | TRBV11-2 | 14 | TGTGCCAGCAGCCCTGGACTAGCGGAAGAGACCCAGTACTTC | CASSPGLAEETQYF
NA | TRBD1 | TRBJ1-5 | TRBV5-5 | 17 | TGTGCCAGCAGGGAAGGACAGGGCCTTTCCCGCAATCAGCCCCAGCATTTT | CASREGQGLSRNQPQHF
NA | NA | TRBJ1-6 | TRBV6-5 | 15 | TGTGCCAGCAGTTACGGACAGCTCGGAAATTCACCCCTCCACTTT | CASSYGQLGNSPLHF
NA | TRBD1 | TRBJ1-2 | TRBV30 | 15 | TGTGCCTGGAGTGCTGACAGGGGGCAGGTTTATGGCTACACCTTC | CAWSADRGQVYGYTF
NA | NA | TRBJ1-4 | TRBV11-2 | 18 | TGTGCCAGCAGCTTAGGCCGGGGTGGAAAGGCAACTAATGAAAAACTGTTTTTT | CASSLGRGGKATNEKLFF
NA | NA | TRBJ1-2 | TRBV27 | 14 | TGTGCCAGCAGTTTTACCCAGGGGAGGGGCGGCTACACCTTC | CASSFTQGRGGYTF
NA | NA | TRBJ1-5 | TRBV5-6 | 13 | TGTGCCAGCAGCTTGGAAGGGGTCCAGCCCCAGCATTTT | CASSLEGVQPQHF
NA | NA | TRBJ2-7 | TRBV5-4 | 13 | TGTGCCAGCAGCTTGGCCCGGGGGTACGAGCAGTACTTC | CASSLARGYEQYF
NA | NA | TRBJ2-1 | TRBV27 | 12 | TGTGCCAGCAGCTCGGGACTTGGCGAGCAGTTCTTC | CASSSGLGEQFF
NA | NA | TRBJ1-2 | TRBV6-5 | 11 | TGTGCCAGCAGGGGCAACTATGGCTACACCTTC | CASRGNYGYTF
NA | NA | TRBJ2-3 | TRBV4-2 | 14 | TGTGCCAGCAGCCAAGATCCGATAGGGACTACGCAGTATTTT | CASSQDPIGTTQYF
NA | NA | TRBJ1-1 | TRBV19 | 13 | TGTGCCAGTAGTTATTCGGGGAACACTGAAGCTTTCTTT | CASSYSGNTEAFF
NA | TRBD1 | TRBJ2-1 | TRBV2 | 13 | TGTGCCAGTCCGGGACAGGGGGAAAATGAGCAGTTCTTC | CASPGQGENEQFF
NA | TRBD2 | TRBJ2-1 | TRBV11-3 | 16 | TGTGCCAGCAGCTTATACGGCGGGAGTGGTGGGAATGAGCAGTTCTTC | CASSLYGGSGGNEQFF
few | TRBD1 | TRBJ2-7 | TRBV28 | 13 | TGTGCCACTACAGGGGCGTTATTCTACGAGCAGTACTTC | CATTGALFYEQYF
NA | TRBD1 | TRBJ1-5 | TRBV19 | 16 | TGTGCCAGTAGTACCTTACACAGGGGCAGTAATCAGCCCCAGCATTTT | CASSTLHRGSNQPQHF
NA | TRBD2 | TRBJ2-7 | TRBV4-1 | 16 | TGCGCCAGCAGCCAAGTTCCCGGAAGCGGGAGCTACGAGCAGTACTTC | CASSQVPGSGSYEQYF
once | NA | TRBJ2-5 | TRBV21-1 | 16 | TGTGCCAGCAGCAAAAGGGGAAACCGATCGCAAGAGACCCAGTACTTC | CASSKRGNRSQETQYF
NA | NA | TRBJ2-1 | TRBV19 | 11 | TGTGCCAGTAGTATCGGGCTTGAGCAGTTCTTC | CASSIGLEQFF
NA | TRBD2 | TRBJ2-1 | TRBV7-2 | 17 | TGTGCCAGCAGCCCCTCGGCAACTAGCGGGAGGTACAATGAGCAGTTCTTC | CASSPSATSGRYNEQFF
NA | TRBD1 | TRBJ2-7 | TRBV13 | 14 | TGTGCCAGCAGCGGGGGGACAGGGCCCTACGAGCAGTACTTC | CASSGGTGPYEQYF
NA | NA | TRBJ2-7 | TRBV5-1 | 14 | TGCGCCAGCAGCGTTGGGGGGGGGCACTACGAGCAGTACTTC | CASSVGGGHYEQYF
NA | TRBD1 | TRBJ2-3 | TRBV19 | 13 | TGTGCCAGTTGGGGACAGAGCACAGATACGCAGTATTTT | CASWGQSTDTQYF
NA | NA | TRBJ2-4 | TRBV29-1 | 16 | TGCAGCGTTAAACTGGACGGGGACCTAGCCAAAAACATTCAGTACTTC | CSVKLDGDLAKNIQYF
NA | NA | TRBJ2-6 | TRBV6-5 | 13 | TGTGCCAGCAGGGGGGCTGGGGCCAACGTCCTGACTTTC | CASRGAGANVLTF
NA | TRBD2 | TRBJ2-1 | TRBV19 | 16 | TGTGCCAGTAGTGCCAAGAGCGGGGGCTCCTACAATGAGCAGTTCTTC | CASSAKSGGSYNEQFF
NA | NA | TRBJ2-5 | TRBV27 | 15 | TGTGCCAGCAGTCCCTTCCTGGGGTATCAAGAGACCCAGTACTTC | CASSPFLGYQETQYF
NA | TRBD2 | TRBJ2-3 | TRBV4-1 | 16 | TGCGCCAGCAGCCCGGTGGAAGCGGGGGGCACAGATACGCAGTATTTT | CASSPVEAGGTDTQYF
NA | NA | TRBJ2-6 | TRBV11-3 | 13 | TGTGCCAGCAGGGGTACTGGGGCCAACGTCCTGACTTTC | CASRGTGANVLTF
NA | NA | TRBJ1-2 | TRBV4-2 | 14 | TGTGCCAGCAGCCCGCGCGGGAGTAACTATGGCTACACCTTC | CASSPRGSNYGYTF
once | NA | TRBJ2-7 | TRBV6-1 | 16 | TGTGCCAGCAGTGAGTCCGGGAACAGGAAGACCTACGAGCAGTACTTC | CASSESGNRKTYEQYF
NA | NA | TRBJ2-6 | TRBV29-1 | 13 | TGCAGCGTTGTTGGGGGTTGGGCCAACGTCCTGACTTTC | CSVVGGWANVLTF
once | NA | TRBJ2-2 | TRBV4-1 | 17 | TGCGCCAGCAGCCAAGACCCGGGGAAAGTGTACACCGGGGAGCTGTTTTTT | CASSQDPGKVYTGELFF
NA | TRBD2 | TRBJ2-7 | TRBV19 | 15 | TGTGCCAGTAGTATAGTCCCTAGCGGAGGCTACGAGCAGTACTTC | CASSIVPSGGYEQYF
NA | NA | TRBJ1-1 | TRBV7-2 | 13 | TGTGCCAGCAGCTTAACGGGGGACACTGAAGCTTTCTTT | CASSLTGDTEAFF
NA | NA | TRBJ1-6 | TRBV14 | 14 | TGTGCCAGCAGCCAGGGCGGTGGCGCGGCACCCCTCCACTTT | CASSQGGGAAPLHF
NA | TRBD1 | TRBJ2-2 | TRBV4-3 | 17 | TGCGCCAGCAGCCGCGTATCAGGGGGCGCTAAGACCGGGGAGCTGTTTTTT | CASSRVSGGAKTGELFF
once | NA | TRBJ2-1 | TRBV6-5 | 15 | TGTGCCAGCAGTTACGGCTTACCATGGTCCAATGAGCAGTTCTTC | CASSYGLPWSNEQFF
NA | NA | TRBJ2-3 | TRBV6-5 | 11 | TGTGCCAGCAGTTTGGACGGTACGCAGTATTTT | CASSLDGTQYF
NA | NA | TRBJ1-3 | TRBV20-1 | 11 | TGCAGTGCTAGAGGTGGAAACACCATATATTTT | CSARGGNTIYF
NA | NA | TRBJ2-5 | TRBV4-3 | 13 | TGCGCCAGCAGCCAAGGGCGGCGAGAGACCCAGTACTTC | CASSQGRRETQYF
NA | TRBD1 | TRBJ2-7 | TRBV7-9 | 14 | TGTGCCAGCGTACCGGGACAGGCGGTATACGAGCAGTACTTC | CASVPGQAVYEQYF
NA | TRBD2 | TRBJ2-3 | TRBV5-1 | 14 | TGCGCCAGCAGAAGGGCGGGAGTAACAGATACGCAGTATTTT | CASRRAGVTDTQYF
NA | NA | TRBJ2-3 | TRBV7-2 | 14 | TGTGCCAGCAGCCGGGACTCACCCTTCGTTACGCAGTATTTT | CASSRDSPFVTQYF
NA | TRBD2 | TRBJ2-1 | TRBV7-3 | 17 | TGTGCCAGCAGCTTCTATGATAGCGGGAGGGGAGGCAATGAGCAGTTCTTC | CASSFYDSGRGGNEQFF
few | NA | TRBJ2-7 | TRBV7-9 | 12 | TGTGCCAGCATCCGTGACGGGGCGGAGCAGTACTTC | CASIRDGAEQYF
NA | NA | TRBJ1-2 | TRBV19 | 15 | TGTGCCAGTAGTGGCGAGACCACAGGGAACTATGGCTACACCTTC | CASSGETTGNYGYTF
NA | NA | TRBJ1-1 | TRBV6-5 | 15 | TGTGCCAGCAGTCAGAACTCAGGGTACGGCACTGAAGCTTTCTTT | CASSQNSGYGTEAFF
NA | NA | TRBJ2-7 | TRBV6-9 | 13 | NA | CASSSSTRREQYF
NA | TRBD1 | TRBJ1-1 | TRBV5-1 | 15 | TGCGCCAGCAGCTTGGGGACAGGGAAATCAACTGAAGCTTTCTTT | CASSLGTGKSTEAFF
NA | NA | TRBJ2-2 | TRBV5-1 | 13 | TGCGCCAGCAGAGGAAGGGACACCGGGGAGCTGTTTTTT | CASRGRDTGELFF
NA | TRBD2 | TRBJ2-7 | TRBV11-2 | 17 | TGTGCCAGCAGCTCGGGAAGGGGGACTAGCGGGATCTACGAGCAGTACTTC | CASSSGRGTSGIYEQYF
NA | NA | TRBJ2-1 | TRBV7-9 | 14 | TGTGCCAGCAGCTTGGGGGACCACTACAATGAGCAGTTCTTC | CASSLGDHYNEQFF
NA | NA | TRBJ1-3 | TRBV4-1 | 14 | TGCGCCAGCAGCCAAGGGGACGGGAGAAACACCATATATTTT | CASSQGDGRNTIYF
once | TRBD1 | TRBJ1-3 | TRBV19 | 14 | TGTGCCAGTAGTATGGAAGGGGGCGGAAACACCATATATTTT | CASSMEGGGNTIYF